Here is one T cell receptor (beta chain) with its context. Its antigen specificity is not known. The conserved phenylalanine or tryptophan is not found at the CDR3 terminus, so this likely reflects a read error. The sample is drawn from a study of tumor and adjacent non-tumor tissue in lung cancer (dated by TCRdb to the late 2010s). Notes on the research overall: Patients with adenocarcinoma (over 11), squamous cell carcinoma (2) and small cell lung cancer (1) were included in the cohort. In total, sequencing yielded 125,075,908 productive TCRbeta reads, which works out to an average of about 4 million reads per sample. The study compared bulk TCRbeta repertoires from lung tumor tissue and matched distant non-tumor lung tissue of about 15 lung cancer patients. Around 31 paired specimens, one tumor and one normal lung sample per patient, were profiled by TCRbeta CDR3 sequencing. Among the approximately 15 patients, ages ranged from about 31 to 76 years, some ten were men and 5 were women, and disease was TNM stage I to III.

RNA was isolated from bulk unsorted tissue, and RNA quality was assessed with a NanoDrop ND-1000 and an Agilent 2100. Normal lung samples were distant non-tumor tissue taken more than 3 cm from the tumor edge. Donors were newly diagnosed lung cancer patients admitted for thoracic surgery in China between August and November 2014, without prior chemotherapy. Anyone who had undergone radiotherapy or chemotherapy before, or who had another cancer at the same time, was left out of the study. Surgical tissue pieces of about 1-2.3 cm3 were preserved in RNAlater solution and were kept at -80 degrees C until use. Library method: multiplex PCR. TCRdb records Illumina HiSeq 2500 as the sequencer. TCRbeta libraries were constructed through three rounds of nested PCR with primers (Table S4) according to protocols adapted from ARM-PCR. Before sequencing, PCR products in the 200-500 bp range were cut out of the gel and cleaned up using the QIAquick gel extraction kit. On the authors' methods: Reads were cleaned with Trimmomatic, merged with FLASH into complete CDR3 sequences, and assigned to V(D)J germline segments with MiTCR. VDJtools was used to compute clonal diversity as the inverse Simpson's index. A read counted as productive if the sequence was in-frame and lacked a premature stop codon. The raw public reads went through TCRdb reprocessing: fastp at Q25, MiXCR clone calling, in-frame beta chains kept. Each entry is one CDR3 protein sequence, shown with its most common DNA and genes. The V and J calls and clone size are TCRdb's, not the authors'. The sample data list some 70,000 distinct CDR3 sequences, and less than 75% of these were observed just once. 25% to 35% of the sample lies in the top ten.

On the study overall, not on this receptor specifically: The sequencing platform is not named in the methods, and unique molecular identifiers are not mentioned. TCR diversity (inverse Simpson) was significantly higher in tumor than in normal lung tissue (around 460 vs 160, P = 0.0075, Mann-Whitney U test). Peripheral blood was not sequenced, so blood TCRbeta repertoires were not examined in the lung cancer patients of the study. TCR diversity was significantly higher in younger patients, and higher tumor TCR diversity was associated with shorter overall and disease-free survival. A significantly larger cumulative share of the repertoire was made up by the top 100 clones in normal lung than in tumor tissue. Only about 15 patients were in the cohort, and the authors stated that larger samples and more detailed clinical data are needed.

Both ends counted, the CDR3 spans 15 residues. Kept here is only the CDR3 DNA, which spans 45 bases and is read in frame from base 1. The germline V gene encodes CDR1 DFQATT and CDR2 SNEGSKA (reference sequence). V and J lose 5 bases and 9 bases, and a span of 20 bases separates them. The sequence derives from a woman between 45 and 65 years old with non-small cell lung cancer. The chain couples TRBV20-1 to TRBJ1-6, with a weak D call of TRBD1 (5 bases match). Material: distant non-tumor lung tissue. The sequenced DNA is TGCAGTGCTCTCGACAGAACATACGAGGGTTCACCCCTCCACTCT. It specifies CSALDRTYEGSPLHS.